The next 15 T cell receptor beta chains were all read from a single sample in a study of T-cell reconstitution after alpha-beta-depleted transplantation in children. It was with unique molecular identifiers that the TCRbeta library was prepared. TCRdb fed the PCR reads into MiXCR, producing one record per CDR3 protein. In the table there are roughly 500,000 distinct CDR3 sequences, approximately 10% of which are singletons. Sequenced here: PBMCs, sampled before TCRalphabeta/CD19-depleted stem cell transplant. The receptors were gathered from a child aged 2 to 10 with inherited bone marrow failure, due to receive a stem cell transplant.

This clonotype was counted many times. This sequence joins TRBV20-1 and TRBJ1-3; D is possibly TRBD1 (5 bases). The V gene lost 6 bases and the J gene lost 0 bases, with 15 bases spanning the gap. CDR1 DFQATT and CDR2 SNEGSKA come from the germline V gene (reference sequence). The CDR3 is 15 residues long. DNA of the CDR3: TGCAGTGCCCGACCCGGGACGGCCTCTGGAAACACCATATATTTT. It translates to CSARPGTASGNTIYF.

This clonotype was found many times. The genes are TRBV29-1 and TRBJ2-1; 11 nucleotides align to TRBD2. This CDR3 contains 17 residues. Germline V gene data show CDR1 as SQVTM and CDR2 as ANQGSEA. The trim removed 2 bases at V and 1 base at J, leaving 7 bases unmatched. CDR3 sequence: CSVERSLAGGSYNEQFF. In nucleotides, the CDR3 is TGCAGCGTTGAAAGATCCTTAGCGGGAGGGTCCTACAATGAGCAGTTCTTC.

This clonotype was counted at least ten times. The genes are TRBV24-1 and TRBJ2-7; 7 bases line up with TRBD1. The V gene's germline CDR1 is KGHDR and CDR2 SFDVKD. There are 13 residues in the CDR3. V dropped 0 bases and J dropped 6; count of bases not matched to a gene: 1. The CDR3 DNA is TGTGCCACCAGTGATTTGGACAGGGCCGAGCAGTACTTC. This gives the protein CATSDLDRAEQYF.

Ten or more counts support this clonotype. The chain couples TRBV6-2 or TRBV6-3 to TRBJ2-1, with 8 nucleotides matching TRBD1. V lost 0 bases and J lost 4; bases outside the gene matches: 8. The CDR3 has 17 amino acids. The germline V gene has CDR1 MNHEY and CDR2 SVGEGT. CDR3: CASSYSLTRGQYNEQFF. CDR3 bases: TGTGCCAGCAGTTACTCACTGACCAGGGGGCAGTACAATGAGCAGTTCTTC.

This chain links TRBV20-1 with TRBJ2-2; tentative D call: TRBD2 (6 bases). Germline lookup yields CDR1 DFQATT and CDR2 SNEGSKA (reference sequence). The germline V and J ends were trimmed by 5 bases and 2 bases, with 18 bases remaining between them. The CDR3 runs 16 residues. This CDR3 is CSAGGVTQRNTGELFF. In DNA form, the CDR3 reads TGCAGTGCTGGAGGGGTCACACAACGAAACACCGGGGAGCTGTTTTTT.

This clonotype was counted at least ten times. This chain links TRBV20-1 with TRBJ2-1; 8 nucleotides match TRBD1. Germline lookup yields CDR1 DFQATT and CDR2 SNEGSKA (reference sequence). V dropped 0 bases and J dropped 8; count of bases not matched to a gene: 3. The CDR3 is made up of 13 amino acids. DNA of the CDR3: TGCAGTGCTAGAGATGGCAGGGGGCATGAGCAGTTCTTC. Protein sequence: CSARDGRGHEQFF.

This clonotype came up many times. This chain connects TRBV6-2 or TRBV6-3 to TRBJ2-7; 10 positions match TRBD2. This CDR3 has 21 amino acids. The V gene end was trimmed by 0 bases and the J gene end by 8 bases; junction bases not matched to a gene: 25. From germline, CDR1 is MNHEY and CDR2 SVGEGT. CDR3 bases: TGTGCCAGCAGTTACTCGAAGAGGGGCACTAGCGGGACGACAGCCACGAGGCAGCAGTACTTC. It codes for CASSYSKRGTSGTTATRQQYF.

This clonotype has at least ten counts. CDR3 coding DNA: TGCAGTGCTATATTTAAGTCGCGTCGGTACGCTAATCAGCCCCAGCATTTT. It specifies CSAIFKSRRYANQPQHF. The V call is TRBV20-1, the J call TRBJ1-5, with D uncertain. Trimming removed 4 bases from V and 4 bases from J, with 23 bases in between. This CDR3 is built from 17 residues. Germline lookup yields CDR1 DFQATT and CDR2 SNEGSKA (reference sequence).

This clonotype was seen only a few times. The chain joins TRBV4-3 to TRBJ2-3; unclear D gene. Germline-derived CDR1 and CDR2 are LGHNA and YSLEER. This CDR3 has 13 residues. The V and J ends lost 0 bases and 6 bases respectively, with 7 bases between them. The CDR3 here is CASSQEAPDTQYF. CDR3 bases: TGCGCCAGCAGCCAAGAAGCTCCTGATACGCAGTATTTT.

This clonotype was recorded a few times. The V and J genes are TRBV11-2 and TRBJ1-2, with D hard to call. V dropped 7 bases and J dropped 2 bases, with 17 bases sitting between them. The CDR3 totals 15 residues. Per germline, CDR1 SGHAT and CDR2 FQNNGV. CDR3 nucleotide sequence: TGTGCCAGCACCGCATTCATGGGCGGAAACTATGGCTACACCTTC. Translating gives CASTAFMGGNYGYTF.

This clonotype was seen many times. The rearrangement uses TRBV27 and TRBJ1-1, with 7 bases that match TRBD1. After removal of 5 bases from V and 1 base from J, the junction contained 4 bases not matched to a gene. Germline V gene lookup returns CDR1 MNHEY and CDR2 SMNVEV (reference sequence). There are 14 residues in the CDR3. The CDR3, as DNA: TGTGCCAGCAGTACCGGGACAGCGAACACTGAAGCTTTCTTT. As protein: CASSTGTANTEAFF.

This clonotype was counted many times. The gene calls are TRBV12-3 or TRBV12-4 and TRBJ1-2, with D unclear. V shed 2 bases and J shed 0 bases, with 10 bases lying between them. The CDR3 loop spans 15 amino acids. The CDR3 DNA reads TGTGCCAGCAGTTTAAATGGGCGGGCTAACTATGGCTACACCTTC. As protein: CASSLNGRANYGYTF.

This clonotype was found many times. The chain joins TRBV13 to TRBJ1-3, with 8 bases that match TRBD1. Germline assignment: CDR1 PRHDT and CDR2 FYEKMQ (reference sequence). V gave up 6 bases and J gave up 4 bases; unmatched junction bases: 8. The CDR3 extends over 15 amino acids. The CDR3 coding sequence is TGTGCCAGCAGAGAGCAGGGGGCGCGGGGAAACACCATATATTTT. This sequence encodes CASREQGARGNTIYF.

Many counts were recorded for this clonotype. V usage is TRBV7-8 and J usage is TRBJ2-1; TRBD2 aligns across 10 bases. Trimming took 11 bases from V and 4 from J; bases not matched to a gene: 8. This CDR3 is 14 amino acids long. CDR1 and CDR2 from the germline V gene are SGHVS and FQNEAQ. Written as DNA, the CDR3 is TGTGCCGTCTCTAGCGGGGGATTTTACAATGAGCAGTTCTTC. It encodes CAVSSGGFYNEQFF.

In its sample, this clonotype was seen many times. A junction end diverges from the germline sequence, so it may reflect a read error. This sequence joins TRBV5-1 and TRBJ2-7; 11 positions match TRBD1. The V gene's germline CDR1 is SGHRS and CDR2 YFSETQ. The CDR3 contains 14 residues. Written as DNA, the CDR3 is TGTGCCAGCAGCTCGGGACAGGGGGCCTACGAGCAGTACTTC. Translating it yields CASSSGQGAYEQYF.